This TCR beta chain was profiled in a study of graft-versus-host responses after intestinal transplantation. Findings of the study overall: Researchers found peak circulating GvH clone levels linked to early post-transplant HvG declines.

The CDR3 is made up of 14 amino acids. For this clone: Its antigen is not identified.

The method was immunoSEQ multiplex PCR; TCRdb's version includes in-frame clones alone and lacks a portion of them. The sample shows over 100,000 clones, 85% to 95% of them seen only once. Sequencing used unstimulated CD8+ T cells sorted from spleen or lymph node cells, obtained before transplant. V is TRBV21-1 and J is TRBJ2-7; the DNA was not compared with TRBD1, the D call given in the table. TRBV21-1 constitutes a pseudogene. The source is a human donor who was the organ donor for an intestinal transplant. The CDR3 protein is CASSNQGQSYEQYF. Written as DNA, the CDR3 is TGTGCCAGCAGCAATCAAGGACAAAGCTACGAGCAGTACTTC.